This T cell receptor beta chain comes out of a study of T-cell reconstitution after alpha-beta-depleted transplantation in children. Germline lookup yields CDR1 MNHEY and CDR2 SVGEGT. V lost 0 bases, J lost 7 bases, and 7 bases lay in between. This CDR3 has 13 amino acids. Findings of the study overall: Diversity of TCRbeta at day 60 was high in some patients, arising from surviving recipient T cells and thymic progenitors. Newly generated T cells supplied most T-cell counts and diversity one year post-transplant. Reports say that about two months after transplant, the alpha-beta T cells came out of several hundred graft clones that had expanded.

For TCRbeta, the library was prepared with unique molecular identifiers. TCRdb reprocessed the PCR reads via MiXCR and lists one record per CDR3 protein. The sample carries 250,000 to 300,000 distinct CDR3 sequences, roughly a tenth recorded once. This clonotype showed up many times. Antigen: not known. The source was PBMCs, collected before TCRalphabeta/CD19-depleted stem cell transplant. This receptor was identified in a boy under two years old with acute myeloid leukemia, due to receive a stem cell transplant. This sequence joins TRBV6-2 or TRBV6-3 and TRBJ1-5; D remains ambiguous. CDR3 sequence (DNA): TGTGCCAGCAGTTACTCGATTCGGCAGCCCCAGCATTTT. This encodes CASSYSIRQPQHF.